This T cell receptor (beta chain) was recorded in a study of T cell responses to AZD1222 COVID-19 vaccine. Whole-study findings and limits: Per reports, nearly half of all spike-specific TCRs target regions that are unmutated in variants. Females made up more of the donors, who were largely white British, and clonal diversity may have come out too low. Only six AZD1222 recipients tested seropositive at baseline.

Pooling of second doses given at about 4 or about 12 weeks was done. The CDR3 covers 15 residues. Losses at the gene ends were 6 bases for V and 5 bases for J; bases not matched to a gene: 5. The germline V gene has CDR1 ENHRY and CDR2 SYGVKD. This clone was detected a few times. What it binds is unknown. Libraries were prepared by immunoSEQ multiplex PCR; TCRdb keeps only in-frame clonotypes and omits some of them. The sample lists approximately 42,000 clones, around 88% occurring once. The TCR was taken from an adult who received the AZD1222 COVID-19 vaccine. V and J are TRBV10-3 and TRBJ2-2, with 11 positions matching TRBD1. This material consisted of peripheral blood, taken 28 days after the second AZD1222 dose. CDR3 amino acids: CAISGQGARTGELFF. The CDR3 DNA follows: TGTGCCATCAGCGGACAGGGGGCGCGAACCGGGGAGCTGTTTTTT.